The TCR beta chain described here comes from a study of vaccination and CD4 T cells after COVID-19. Study information: After nasal swab PCR-confirmed SARS-CoV-2, about ten convalescents had mild disease and one severe. Post-vaccine sample collection happened at a median of about ten weeks after dose two, ranging 14 to 241. Two of the convalescents were Hispanic, and the group consisted of six males and four females. Cells were stimulated with overlapping spike peptide pools from SARS-CoV-2, HCoV-NL63, HCoV-OC43 and HCoV-229E.

The treatment is: approximately 9-day PBMC culture with coronavirus spike peptide pools or control peptides (ViraFEST assay). Trimming cost V 7 bases and J 5 bases; bases outside gene matches: 4. From germline, CDR1 is SEHNR and CDR2 FQNEAQ (reference sequence). This CDR3 region has 13 residues. To note about this clonotype: As yet, its antigen is unknown.

Oncomine TCR Beta short-read sequencing was applied to DNA from cultured CD4+ T cells. TCRdb reanalysed the PCR reads using MiXCR and keeps one entry per CDR3 protein. The profile covers 4,500 to 5,000 distinct CDR3 sequences, with about 77% appearing a single time and almost 50% taken by the ten largest. The sequence was collected from a human donor who had recovered from COVID-19. The chain employs TRBV7-9 and TRBJ2-2; the match to TRBD2 covers 7 bases. Sequencing was carried out using CD4+ T cells from blood, cultured in vitro. Written as DNA, the CDR3 is TGTGCCAGCAACCTGGGGGGGACCGGGGAGCTGTTTTTT. It encodes CASNLGGTGELFF. Full variable domain (outside the CDR3, taken from reference TRBV7-9 and TRBJ2-2): DTGVSQNPRHKITKRGQNVTFRCDPISEHNRLYWYRQTLGQGPEFLTYFQNEAQLEKSRLLSDRFSAERPKGSFSTLEIQRTEQGDSAMYLCASNLGGTGELFFGEGSRLTVL.